This T cell receptor beta chain was obtained from a study of glioma-infiltrating T cells after dendritic cell vaccination. Libraries were prepared by immunoSEQ multiplex PCR; TCRdb keeps only in-frame clonotypes and omits some of them. The repertoire holds about 38,000 clones, with around 80% as singletons. The CDR3 runs 14 residues. V lost 3 bases to trimming and J lost 6 bases, with 15 bases between them. The germline gives CDR1 LNHDA, CDR2 SQIVND (reference sequence). This clone was observed a handful of times. The material sequenced was blood, taken before dendritic cell vaccination. The TCR was taken from a human donor with glioblastoma. The V and J genes are TRBV19 and TRBJ2-7; D is possibly TRBD2 (6 bases). In DNA form, the CDR3 reads TGTGCCAGTAGTATCACTCTGCTAGCGTCCGAGCAGTACTTC. It is translated as CASSITLLASEQYF.